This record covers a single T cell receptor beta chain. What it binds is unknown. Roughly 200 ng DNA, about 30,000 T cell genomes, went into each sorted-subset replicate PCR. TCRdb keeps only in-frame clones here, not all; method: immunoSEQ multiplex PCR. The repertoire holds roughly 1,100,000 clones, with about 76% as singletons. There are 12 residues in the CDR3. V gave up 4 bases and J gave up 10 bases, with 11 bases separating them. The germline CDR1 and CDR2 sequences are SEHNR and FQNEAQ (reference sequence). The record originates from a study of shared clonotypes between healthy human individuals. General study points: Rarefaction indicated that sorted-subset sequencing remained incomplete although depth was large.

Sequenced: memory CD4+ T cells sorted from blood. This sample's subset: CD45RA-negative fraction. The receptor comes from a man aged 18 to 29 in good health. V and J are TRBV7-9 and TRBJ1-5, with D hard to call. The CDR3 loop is CASSSFDGPQHF. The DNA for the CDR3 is TGTGCCAGCAGCTCCTTCGATGGTCCCCAGCATTTT.